This TCR beta chain was identified in a study of long-term antiretroviral therapy in people with HIV. Points from the study as a whole: Although diversity increased after ART, it remained lower than in transplant donor controls.

As for this clone: Its antigen remains unidentified.

Germline V CDR1 and CDR2: GTSNPN, SVGIG (reference sequence). The length of the CDR3 is 13 residues. The V end lost 6 bases, the J end lost 2 bases, and 13 bases lay between the germline ends. Survey-level immunoSEQ v3.0 assays were run. This table comes from immunoSEQ multiplex PCR, and its TCRdb copy is limited to in-frame clones, with some not included. The sample holds 25,000 or so clones; about 84% are singletons and the top ten take about 10%. V gene TRBV30 combines with J gene TRBJ1-2; D call uncertain. This specimen was unsorted PBMCs, taken 0.8 years before starting antiretroviral therapy. The source is a man between 18 and 29 years old with HIV. The CDR3: CACRGGKNYGYTF. CDR3 sequence (DNA): TGTGCCTGCAGAGGAGGGAAAAACTATGGCTACACCTTC.